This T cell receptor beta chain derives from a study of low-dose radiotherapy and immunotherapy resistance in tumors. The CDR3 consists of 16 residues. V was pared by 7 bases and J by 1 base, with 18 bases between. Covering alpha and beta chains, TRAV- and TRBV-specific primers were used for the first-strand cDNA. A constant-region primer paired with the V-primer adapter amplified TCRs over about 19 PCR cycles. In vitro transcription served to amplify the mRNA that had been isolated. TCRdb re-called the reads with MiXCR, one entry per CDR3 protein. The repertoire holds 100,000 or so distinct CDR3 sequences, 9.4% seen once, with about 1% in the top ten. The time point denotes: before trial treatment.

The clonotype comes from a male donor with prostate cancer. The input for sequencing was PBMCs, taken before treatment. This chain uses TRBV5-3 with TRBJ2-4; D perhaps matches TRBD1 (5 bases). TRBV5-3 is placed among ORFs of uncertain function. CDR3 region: CARASGQAEAKNIQYF. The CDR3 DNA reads TGTGCCAGAGCTTCAGGGCAGGCGGAGGCCAAAAACATTCAGTACTTC.